This T cell receptor (beta chain) was documented in a study of shared clonotypes between healthy human individuals. The overall study: Participating donors consisted of a couple of women and a few men aged 18 to 49.

The protocol was immunoSEQ multiplex PCR, while the TCRdb copy is restricted to in-frame clones and leaves out a portion. The sample has hundreds of thousands of clones; around 90% are singletons. This CDR3 has 16 residues. In germline, CDR1 is LNHNV, CDR2 YYDKDF (reference sequence). The V end was cut by 6 bases, the J end by 3 bases, with 20 bases between. Terminally differentiated effector memory CD45RA+ cells were excluded by CCR7 positive selection of CD45RO-negative cells. The TCR originated in a man aged 25 to 40 in good health. The rearrangement links TRBV15 to TRBJ2-5, with D possibly matching TRBD2 (7 bases). The sequenced material came from naive CD8+ T cells sorted from blood. CDR3 amino acids: CATSGGGAGVEETQYF. The CDR3 nucleotides read TGTGCCACCAGTGGAGGGGGGGCGGGAGTCGAAGAGACCCAGTACTTC. Combining the CDR3 with reference TRBV15 and TRBJ2-5 gives the whole variable domain DAMVIQNPRYQVTQFGKPVTLSCSQTLNHNVMYWYQQKSSQAPKLLFHYYDKDFNNEADTPDNFQSRRPNTSFCFLDIRSPGLGDTAMYLCATSGGGAGVEETQYFGPGTRLLVL.